The 9 T cell receptor beta chains in this list originate from one sample, sequenced in a study of radiation and T cells in renal cell carcinoma. Some clones are missing from TCRdb's copy, which holds only in-frame ones; the method was immunoSEQ multiplex PCR. The repertoire consists of tens of thousands of clones, with less than 85% occurring once and the leading ten covering 25% to 30%. As for time point: blood 2 weeks post-SBRT. Treatment given: 15 Gy SBRT to primary tumor, nephrectomy 4 weeks later. This sample comprised blood, obtained from a patient whose treatment included radiotherapy and nephrectomy. Source of these receptors: a woman in her seventies with renal cell carcinoma.

The J gene is TRBJ2-1, the V gene TRBV9; a weak D match, TRBD2 (5 bases). CDR3 length: 15 amino acids. Germline V gene data show CDR1 as SGDLS and CDR2 as YYNGEE. Trimming took 0 bases from V and 4 from J, leaving 11 bases between them. CDR3 sequence reads: CASSVGWELYNEQFF. The DNA for the CDR3 is TGTGCCAGCAGCGTAGGGTGGGAGCTATACAATGAGCAGTTCTTC.

J is TRBJ1-5 and V is TRBV19; 10 nucleotides line up with TRBD1. V lost 5 bases and J lost 9; bases outside the gene matches: 10. The length of the CDR3 is 15 residues. Germline CDR1 reads LNHDA; CDR2 reads SQIVND (reference sequence). CDR3 amino acids: CASSPRTGGQGPQHF. CDR3 bases: TGTGCCAGTAGTCCGCGGACAGGGGGGCAGGGGCCCCAGCATTTT.

This clone was seen just once. V and J are TRBV5-4 and TRBJ1-3; 7 positions match TRBD1. With V trimmed by 4 bases and J by 4 bases, 8 bases remained unmatched. Per the germline V gene, CDR1 is SGHNT and CDR2 is YYREEE (reference sequence). The CDR3 loop spans 15 amino acids. CDR3: CASSQYRGSGNTIYF. The CDR3 DNA is TGTGCCAGCAGCCAATACAGGGGATCGGGAAACACCATATATTTT.

The chain couples TRBV5-6 to TRBJ2-7; TRBD2 agrees at 14 bases. Germline CDR1 is SGHDT and CDR2 is YYEEEE. This CDR3 has 14 amino acids. Trimming took 4 bases from V and 6 from J; bases not matched to a gene: 3. The CDR3 loop is CASSLGLAGAEQYF. For the CDR3, the DNA is TGTGCCAGCAGCCTGGGACTAGCGGGAGCCGAGCAGTACTTC.

This sequence joins TRBV7-3 and TRBJ1-6; maybe TRBD1 (6 bases). Deletions cut 3 bases from V and 7 bases from J, with 13 bases between. CDR1 and CDR2 (germline): SGHTA, FQGTGA. The CDR3 contains 15 residues. The CDR3 sequence is CASSFTGQGNSPLHF. The CDR3 DNA follows: TGTGCCAGCAGCTTCACAGGGCAGGGGAATTCACCCCTCCACTTT.

The rearrangement links TRBV7-2 to TRBJ1-1; a possible D gene is TRBD1 (6 bases). V shed 6 bases and J shed 4 bases, with 15 bases lying between them. Germline V gene sequence: CDR1 SGHTA, CDR2 FQGNSA. The CDR3 totals 14 residues. The CDR3 loop is CASREQGPTTEAFF. DNA for the CDR3: TGTGCCAGCAGGGAACAGGGTCCTACCACTGAAGCTTTCTTT.

The V gene is TRBV10-3, the J gene TRBJ2-7; 9 bases map to TRBD2. CDR3 length: 19 amino acids. V lost 1 base to trimming and J lost 6 bases; unmatched junction nucleotides: 19. Germline V CDR1 and CDR2: ENHRY, SYGVKD. The CDR3 nucleotides are TGTGCCATCAGTGAGTTTATAGGTAGCGGGAGCCCATCGAAAAGCGAGCAGTACTTC. Its translation: CAISEFIGSGSPSKSEQYF.

This chain connects TRBV18 to TRBJ2-5; D uncertain. Trimming took off 8 bases at V and 1 base at J, with 5 bases between the two ends. This CDR3 spans 11 amino acids. Germline V lookup: CDR1 KGHSH, CDR2 LQKENI. The CDR3, as DNA: TGTGCCAGCCGAAGCCAAGAGACCCAGTACTTC. Its translation: CASRSQETQYF.

V gene TRBV13 combines with J gene TRBJ2-1, with a possible D match to TRBD2 (6 bases). The length of the CDR3 is 13 residues. Germline V gene lookup returns CDR1 PRHDT and CDR2 FYEKMQ (reference sequence). The germline V and J ends were trimmed by 4 bases and 5 bases, with 9 bases remaining between them. CDR3 nucleotides: TGTGCCAGCAGCTCGGGACTGAACAATGAGCAGTTCTTC. Encoded protein: CASSSGLNNEQFF.